The next 2 T cell receptor beta chains were all read from a single sample in a study of OX40 agonist ivuxolimab in advanced cancers. Only in-frame clones appear in the TCRdb table, and some are missing; sequencing was by immunoSEQ multiplex PCR. The table records 55,000 to 85,000 clones, about 85% of them present only once. The sequencing here drew on CD4+ or CD8+ T cells sorted from blood, taken in a trial of the OX40 agonist ivuxolimab. The source of these receptors is an adult with an advanced solid tumor such as melanoma, head and neck, liver or kidney cancer.

The chain has TRBV12-2 and TRBJ1-2. TRBV12-2 constitutes a pseudogene. The CDR3 covers 14 residues. This CDR3 reads CASRLGGGDYGYTF. The CDR3 nucleotides are TGTGCAAGTCGCTTGGGAGGGGGAGACTATGGCTACACCTTC.

With regard to this clone: Within the sample, other DNA sequences also encode this same CDR3. The V gene is TRBV15, the J gene TRBJ1-4, with TRBD1 identical over 10 bases. The V gene's germline CDR1 is LNHNV and CDR2 YYDKDF (reference sequence). Trimming at V came to 5 bases and at J to 7 bases, leaving 4 bases not matched to a gene. This CDR3 is built from 14 residues. CDR3 in DNA: TGTGCCACCAGCCGGGACAGGGGTCCTGAAAAACTGTTTTTT. Translating gives CATSRDRGPEKLFF.